This TCR beta chain was obtained from a study of neurological immune-mediated disorders. The cDNA was synthesized by means of template-switch 5'RACE, which was carried out with 10-nucleotide random UMIs. TCRdb called the 5' RACE reads again in MiXCR, with one record for every CDR3 protein. The sample includes fewer than 45,000 distinct CDR3 sequences, 2% to 3% of them seen just once. Unsorted libraries came from 2 million PBMCs stored at -80 °C. Germline V CDR1 and CDR2: MNHNY, SVGAGI (reference sequence). Trimming stripped 10 bases from V and 3 bases from J, with 15 bases between. The CDR3 loop spans 13 amino acids. This clonotype occurred many times.

V is TRBV6-6 and J is TRBJ1-1, with D possibly TRBD1 on 6 matching bases. Sequencing used PBMCs. The receptor's source is a man younger than 40 with multiple sclerosis. Here the CDR3 DNA reads TGTGCCATCGGTATTGGGGGCCACACTGAAGCTTTCTTT. Translating gives CAIGIGGHTEAFF.